This entry lists 16 T cell receptor beta chains sequenced from one sample in a study of spatial heterogeneity in lung cancer. TCRdb reprocessed the 5' RACE reads via MiXCR and lists one record per CDR3 protein. The sample includes 85,000 to 100,000 distinct CDR3 sequences, roughly 12% of them seen just once. Documented time point: sample taken at primary tumor resection. The input material, whole RNA from tumor, nontumor lung or frozen PBMC, was sequenced unsorted. Source: PBMCs, taken at surgery. All receptors derive from a male donor with early-stage non-small cell lung cancer.

There are a few counts of this clonotype. This chain joins TRBV7-8 and TRBJ2-5; D is uncertain. The germline gives CDR1 SGHVS, CDR2 FQNEAQ. V shed 4 bases and J shed 4 bases, with 19 bases lying between them. The CDR3 is made up of 16 amino acids. This CDR3 reads CASSYTRVGGRETQYF. CDR3 sequence (DNA): TGTGCCAGCAGCTACACTCGAGTAGGTGGACGAGAGACCCAGTACTTC. Complete variable domain (other parts from reference TRBV7-8 and TRBJ2-5): GAGVSQSPRYKVAKRGQDVALRCDPISGHVSLFWYQQALGQGPEFLTYFQNEAQLDKSGLPSDRFFAERPEGSVSTLKIQRTQQEDSAVYLCASSYTRVGGRETQYFGPGTRLLVL.

This clonotype showed up many times. The chain combines TRBV20-1 with TRBJ2-7; TRBD2 might be the D (5 bases). The germline CDR1 and CDR2 sequences are DFQATT and SNEGSKA (reference sequence). Trimming pared 0 bases from V and 0 bases from J, leaving 15 bases between. The CDR3 totals 16 residues. The CDR3 reads CSARDPLRDSSYEQYF. The DNA of the CDR3 is TGCAGTGCTAGAGATCCCCTGAGGGATAGCTCCTACGAGCAGTACTTC.

This clonotype was found a few times. This chain joins TRBV24-1 and TRBJ2-1; 10 nucleotides match TRBD1. The V and J ends lost 9 bases and 4 bases, in that order; junction bases with no gene match: 8. The length of the CDR3 is 15 residues. CDR1 KGHDR and CDR2 SFDVKD come from the germline V gene. CDR3 amino acids: CATQGQGVTYNEQFF. CDR3 DNA sequence: TGTGCCACCCAAGGACAGGGGGTTACTTACAATGAGCAGTTCTTC.

This clonotype was seen just once. V and J are TRBV6-2 or TRBV6-3 and TRBJ1-5; a possible D gene is TRBD1 (5 bases). Germline V gene lookup returns CDR1 MNHEY and CDR2 SVGEGT. This CDR3 is 15 amino acids long. Trimming shortened V by 8 bases and J by 1 base, and 15 bases separated the two germline ends. The CDR3 sequence is CASRRSRDSNQPQHF. For the CDR3, the DNA is TGTGCCAGCCGACGATCGAGGGACAGCAATCAGCCCCAGCATTTT.

This clonotype appeared a few times. The V gene is TRBV7-2, the J gene TRBJ2-5, with TRBD2 matching over 7 bases. From germline, CDR1 is SGHTA and CDR2 FQGNSA. V was pared by 4 bases and J by 1 base, with 6 bases of the junction left unmatched. There are 15 residues in the CDR3. CDR3 bases: TGTGCCAGCAGCTCCGACTGGACTAGCCAAGAGACCCAGTACTTC. It codes for CASSSDWTSQETQYF.

The rearrangement links TRBV5-4 to TRBJ2-4; tentatively, D is TRBD2 (6 bases). With 0 bases removed from V and 2 bases from J, the gap between germline ends came to 9 bases. CDR1 is SGHNT and CDR2 is YYREEE in the germline V gene (reference sequence). This CDR3 region has 15 residues. CDR3 in amino acids: CASSLDGSSKNIQYF. DNA for the CDR3: TGTGCCAGCAGCTTGGACGGGAGTTCCAAAAACATTCAGTACTTC.

This clonotype was picked up a small number of times. V gene TRBV13 combines with J gene TRBJ2-4; D gene uncertain. V lost 2 bases, J lost 8 bases, and 13 bases lay in between. In germline, CDR1 is PRHDT, CDR2 FYEKMQ (reference sequence). This CDR3 has 14 amino acids. The CDR3 nucleotides are TGTGCCAGCAGCTTAAGACGGGCGACGGACATTCAGTACTTC. Translating it yields CASSLRRATDIQYF.

The chain has TRBV9 and TRBJ2-3; 9 bases align to TRBD2. The CDR3 totals 16 residues. Germline CDR1 and CDR2: SGDLS and YYNGEE. The V and J ends lost 4 bases and 6 bases, in that order; junction bases with no gene match: 12. The CDR3 nucleotides read TGTGCCAGCAGCATCAGAGAAGGACTAGCGCGGGATACGCAGTATTTT. Translation gives CASSIREGLARDTQYF.

The V and J genes are TRBV28 and TRBJ2-7; no clear D gene. This CDR3 has 13 residues. In germline, CDR1 is MDHEN, CDR2 SYDVKM. Trimming cost V 4 bases and J 3 bases, with 10 bases left between them. The CDR3 nucleotides are TGTGCCAGCAGTTCTGGGATTTACTACGAGCAGTACTTC. Its protein product is CASSSGIYYEQYF.

In its sample, this clonotype was seen many times. The rearrangement uses TRBV2 and TRBJ2-3; 14 bases match TRBD2. In germline, CDR1 is SNHLY, CDR2 FYNNEI. V shed 6 bases, J shed 1 base, and the junction held 0 bases outside the gene matches. The CDR3 has 15 amino acids. The CDR3: CASRGLAGGTDTQYF. The DNA for the CDR3 is TGTGCCAGCAGGGGACTAGCGGGAGGCACAGATACGCAGTATTTT. Together with reference TRBV2 and TRBJ2-3, the CDR3 gives the full variable domain: EPEVTQTPSHQVTQMGQEVILRCVPISNHLYFYWYRQILGQKVEFLVSFYNNEISEKSEIFDDQFSVERPDGSNFTLKIRSTKLEDSAMYFCASRGLAGGTDTQYFGPGTRLTVL.

This clonotype was detected only a few times. This chain links TRBV5-1 with TRBJ2-2; the D gene is possibly TRBD2 (5 bases). V was clipped by 4 bases and J by 6 bases, with 10 bases between them. Per the germline V gene, CDR1 is SGHRS and CDR2 is YFSETQ. CDR3 length equals 13 residues. The DNA for the CDR3 is TGCGCCAGCAGCCGGGAAAGCTCCGGGGAGCTGTTTTTT. It specifies CASSRESSGELFF.

DNA for the CDR3: TGTGCCAGCAGTTATCGTCGGGGACAGACAAAAGAGACCCAGTACTTC. As protein: CASSYRRGQTKETQYF. The V call is TRBV28, the J call TRBJ2-5; 7 bases align to TRBD1. The CDR3 totals 16 residues. Trimming at V came to 4 bases and at J to 3 bases, leaving 11 bases not matched to a gene. Germline V gene sequence: CDR1 MDHEN, CDR2 SYDVKM. The variable domain in full, with the rest retrieved from reference TRBV28 and TRBJ2-5, is DVKVTQSSRYLVKRTGEKVFLECVQDMDHENMFWYRQDPGLGLRLIYFSYDVKMKEKGDIPEGYSVSREKKERFSLILESASTNQTSMYLCASSYRRGQTKETQYFGPGTRLLVL.

This clonotype was seen only a few times. This chain joins TRBV6-5 and TRBJ2-5, with D perhaps TRBD2 (5 bases). V was trimmed by 0 bases and J by 3 bases, leaving 14 bases between them. Per germline, CDR1 MNHEY and CDR2 SVGAGI. The CDR3 contains 16 residues. Written as DNA, the CDR3 is TGTGCCAGCAGTTACTCGAGGGCAGCAGAGAAAGAGACCCAGTACTTC. Translation: CASSYSRAAEKETQYF.

This chain connects TRBV6-2 or TRBV6-3 to TRBJ1-6; D gene unclear. CDR1 is MNHEY, CDR2 SVGEGT, per germline. V lost 2 bases and J lost 9, with 5 bases in between. The CDR3 has 12 amino acids. CDR3 residues: CASSYMSSPLHF. The CDR3 DNA reads TGTGCCAGCAGTTACATGAGTTCACCCCTCCACTTT.

This clonotype came up a few times. This chain links TRBV7-2 with TRBJ2-1; TRBD2 aligns across 10 bases. This CDR3 region has 15 residues. V gave up 3 bases and J gave up 8 bases; unmatched junction bases: 7. Per germline, CDR1 SGHTA and CDR2 FQGNSA. This chain's CDR3 is CASSFGLAEGDEQFF. The CDR3 nucleotides read TGTGCCAGCAGCTTTGGACTAGCGGAAGGGGATGAGCAGTTCTTC.

The chain recombines TRBV12-3 or TRBV12-4 with TRBJ1-1, with D perhaps TRBD1 (6 bases). The CDR3 covers 13 residues. V lost 3 bases, J lost 6 bases, and 11 bases lay in between. For the CDR3, the DNA is TGTGCCAGCAGTTTTCAAAGGGGGGCTGAAGCTTTCTTT. Protein product: CASSFQRGAEAFF.